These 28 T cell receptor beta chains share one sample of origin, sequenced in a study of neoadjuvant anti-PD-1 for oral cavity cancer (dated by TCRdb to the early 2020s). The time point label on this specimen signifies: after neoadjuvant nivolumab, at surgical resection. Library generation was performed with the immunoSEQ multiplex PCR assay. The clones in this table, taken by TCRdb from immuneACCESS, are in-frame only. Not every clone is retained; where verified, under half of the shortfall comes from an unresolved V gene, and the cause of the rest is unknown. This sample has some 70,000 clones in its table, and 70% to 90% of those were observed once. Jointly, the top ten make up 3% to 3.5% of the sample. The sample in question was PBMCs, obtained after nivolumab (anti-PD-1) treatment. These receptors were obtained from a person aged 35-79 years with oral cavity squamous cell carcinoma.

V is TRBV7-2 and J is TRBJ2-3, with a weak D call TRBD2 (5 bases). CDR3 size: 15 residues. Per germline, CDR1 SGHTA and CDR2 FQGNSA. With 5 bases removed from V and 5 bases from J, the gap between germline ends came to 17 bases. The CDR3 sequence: CASSRGPPTGDTQYF. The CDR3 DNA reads TGTGCCAGCAGCCGCGGGCCCCCGACCGGAGATACGCAGTATTTT.

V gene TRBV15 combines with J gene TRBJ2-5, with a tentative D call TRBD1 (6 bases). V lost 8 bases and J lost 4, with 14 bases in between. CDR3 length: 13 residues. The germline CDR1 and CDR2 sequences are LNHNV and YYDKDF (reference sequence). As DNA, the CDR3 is TGTGCCACCCAGGGGCAGATGTTAGAGACCCAGTACTTC. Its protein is CATQGQMLETQYF.

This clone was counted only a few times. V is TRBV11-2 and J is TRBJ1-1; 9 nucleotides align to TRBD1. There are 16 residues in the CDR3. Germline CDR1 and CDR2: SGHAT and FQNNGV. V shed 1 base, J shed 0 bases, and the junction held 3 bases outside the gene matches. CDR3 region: CASSLGGTGLNTEAFF. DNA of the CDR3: TGTGCCAGCAGCTTAGGCGGGACAGGGCTGAACACTGAAGCTTTCTTT.

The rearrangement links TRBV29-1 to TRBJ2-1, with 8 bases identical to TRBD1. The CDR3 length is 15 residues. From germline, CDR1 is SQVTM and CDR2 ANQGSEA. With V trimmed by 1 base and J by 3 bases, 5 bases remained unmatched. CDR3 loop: CSVEARTGFYNEQFF. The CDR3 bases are TGCAGCGTTGAAGCACGGACAGGGTTCTACAATGAGCAGTTCTTC.

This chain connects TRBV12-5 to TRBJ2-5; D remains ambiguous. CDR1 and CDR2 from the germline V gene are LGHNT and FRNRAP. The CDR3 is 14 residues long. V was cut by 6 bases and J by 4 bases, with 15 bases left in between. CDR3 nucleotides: TGTGCTAGTGGAATTGACCCGGGTGGAGAGACCCAGTACTTC. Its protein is CASGIDPGGETQYF.

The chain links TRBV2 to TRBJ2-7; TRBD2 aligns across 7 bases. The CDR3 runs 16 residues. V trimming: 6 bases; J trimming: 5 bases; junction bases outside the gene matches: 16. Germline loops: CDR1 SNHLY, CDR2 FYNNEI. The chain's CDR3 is CASRGEGLVVSHEQYF. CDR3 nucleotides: TGTGCCAGCAGGGGGGAAGGACTAGTGGTTTCTCACGAGCAGTACTTC.

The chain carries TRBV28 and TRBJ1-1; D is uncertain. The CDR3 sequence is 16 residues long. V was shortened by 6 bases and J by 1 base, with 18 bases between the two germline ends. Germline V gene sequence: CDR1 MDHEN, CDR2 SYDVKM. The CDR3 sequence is CASSPFLPGKNTEAFF. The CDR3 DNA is TGTGCCAGCAGCCCCTTTCTCCCTGGGAAGAACACTGAAGCTTTCTTT.

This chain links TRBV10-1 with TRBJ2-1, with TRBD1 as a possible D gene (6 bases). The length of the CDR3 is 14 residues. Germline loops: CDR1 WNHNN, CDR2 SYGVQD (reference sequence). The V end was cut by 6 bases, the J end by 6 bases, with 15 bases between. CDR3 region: CASSLQGLGNEQFF. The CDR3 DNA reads TGCGCCAGCAGCCTCCAGGGGTTAGGCAATGAGCAGTTCTTC.

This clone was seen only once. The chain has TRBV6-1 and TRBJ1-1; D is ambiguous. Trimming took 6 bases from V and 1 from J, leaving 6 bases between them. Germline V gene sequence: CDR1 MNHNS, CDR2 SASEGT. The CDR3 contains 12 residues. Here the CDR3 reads CASRGTNTEAFF. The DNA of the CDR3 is TGTGCCAGCAGGGGCACGAACACTGAAGCTTTCTTT.

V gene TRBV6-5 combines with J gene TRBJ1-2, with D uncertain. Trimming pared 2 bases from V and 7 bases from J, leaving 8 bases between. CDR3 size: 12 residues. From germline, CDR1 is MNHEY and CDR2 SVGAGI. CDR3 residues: CASSYGWGGYTF. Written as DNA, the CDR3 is TGTGCCAGCAGTTACGGTTGGGGTGGCTACACCTTC.

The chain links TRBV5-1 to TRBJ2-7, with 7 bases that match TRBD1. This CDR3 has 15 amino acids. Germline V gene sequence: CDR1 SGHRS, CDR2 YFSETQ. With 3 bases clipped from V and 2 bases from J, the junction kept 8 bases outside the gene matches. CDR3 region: CASSSYGTETYEQYF. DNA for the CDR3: TGCGCCAGCAGCTCGTATGGGACAGAGACCTACGAGCAGTACTTC.

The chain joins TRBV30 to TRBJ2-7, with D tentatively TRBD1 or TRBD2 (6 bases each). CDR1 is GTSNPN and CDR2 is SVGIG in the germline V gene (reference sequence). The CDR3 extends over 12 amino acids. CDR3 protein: CAGGQGGFEQYF. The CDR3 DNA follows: TGTGCAGGGGGTCAGGGAGGCTTCGAGCAGTACTTC.

CDR3 amino acids: CASSEWGKGSRSPQETQYF. Written as DNA, the CDR3 is TGTGCCAGTAGCGAGTGGGGTAAGGGAAGCCGGTCCCCACAAGAGACCCAGTACTTC. The rearrangement joins TRBV19 to TRBJ2-5; no clear D gene. Germline CDR1 LNHDA, CDR2 SQIVND (reference sequence). Between the trimmed V and J ends, which lost 6 bases and 2 bases, there was a span of 28 bases. This CDR3 region has 19 residues.

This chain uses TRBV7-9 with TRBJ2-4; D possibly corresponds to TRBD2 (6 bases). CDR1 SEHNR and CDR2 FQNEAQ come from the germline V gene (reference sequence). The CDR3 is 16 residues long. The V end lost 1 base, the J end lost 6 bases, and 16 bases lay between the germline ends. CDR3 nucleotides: TGTGCCAGCAGCTTAGGTGGAGGGGAGATAGGAAACATTCAGTACTTC. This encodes CASSLGGGEIGNIQYF. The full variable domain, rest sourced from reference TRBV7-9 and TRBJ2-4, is DTGVSQNPRHKITKRGQNVTFRCDPISEHNRLYWYRQTLGQGPEFLTYFQNEAQLEKSRLLSDRFSAERPKGSFSTLEIQRTEQGDSAMYLCASSLGGGEIGNIQYFGAGTRLSVL.

The CDR3 region is CASSHSRVPEQFF. The CDR3 DNA follows: TGTGCCAGCAGCCATAGCAGGGTCCCTGAGCAGTTCTTC. This sequence joins TRBV7-9 and TRBJ2-1; D may be TRBD1 (5 bases). Germline V lookup: CDR1 SEHNR, CDR2 FQNEAQ (reference sequence). The CDR3 consists of 13 residues. V gave up 5 bases and J gave up 9 bases, with 14 bases separating them.

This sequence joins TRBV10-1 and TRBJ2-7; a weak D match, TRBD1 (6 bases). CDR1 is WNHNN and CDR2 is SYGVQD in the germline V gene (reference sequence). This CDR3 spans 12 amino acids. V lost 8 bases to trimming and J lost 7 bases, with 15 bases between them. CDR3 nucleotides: TGCGCCAGCGGCAAACAGGGCGGGGAGCAGTACTTC. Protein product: CASGKQGGEQYF.

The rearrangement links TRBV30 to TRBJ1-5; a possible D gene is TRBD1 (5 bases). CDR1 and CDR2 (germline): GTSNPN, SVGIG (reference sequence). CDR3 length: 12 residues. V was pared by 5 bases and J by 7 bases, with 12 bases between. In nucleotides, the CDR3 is TGTGCCTGGGGGGGGAGAGGGCAGCCCCAGCATTTT. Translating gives CAWGGRGQPQHF.

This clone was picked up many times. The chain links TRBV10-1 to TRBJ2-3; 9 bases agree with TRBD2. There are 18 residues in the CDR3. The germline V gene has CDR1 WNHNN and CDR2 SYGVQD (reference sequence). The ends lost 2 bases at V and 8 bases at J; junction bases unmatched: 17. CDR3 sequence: CASSEGKPGLAPSGTQYF. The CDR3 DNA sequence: TGCGCCAGCAGTGAGGGGAAACCGGGACTAGCCCCGTCCGGTACGCAGTATTTT.

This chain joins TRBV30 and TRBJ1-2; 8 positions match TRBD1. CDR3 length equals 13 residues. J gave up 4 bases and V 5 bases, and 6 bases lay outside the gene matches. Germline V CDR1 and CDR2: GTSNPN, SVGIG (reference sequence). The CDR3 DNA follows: TGTGCCTGGGCCCGAGGGACAGGCTATGGCTACACCTTC. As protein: CAWARGTGYGYTF.

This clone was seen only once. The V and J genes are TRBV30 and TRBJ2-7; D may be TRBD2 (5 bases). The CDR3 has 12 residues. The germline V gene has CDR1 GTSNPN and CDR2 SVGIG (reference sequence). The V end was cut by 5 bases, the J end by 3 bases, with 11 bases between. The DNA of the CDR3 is TGTGCCTGGGAACGGGGAGACTACGAGCAGTACTTC. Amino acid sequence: CAWERGDYEQYF.

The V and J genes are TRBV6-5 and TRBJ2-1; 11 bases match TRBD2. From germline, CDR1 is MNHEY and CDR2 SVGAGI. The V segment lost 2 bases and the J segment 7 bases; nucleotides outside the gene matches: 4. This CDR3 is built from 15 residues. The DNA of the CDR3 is TGTGCCAGCAGTTACGGGGGACTAGCGGTAAATGAGCAGTTCTTC. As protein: CASSYGGLAVNEQFF.

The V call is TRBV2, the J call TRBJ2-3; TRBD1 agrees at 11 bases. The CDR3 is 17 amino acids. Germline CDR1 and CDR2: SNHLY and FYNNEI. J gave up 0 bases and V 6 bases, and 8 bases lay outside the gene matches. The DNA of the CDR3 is TGTGCCAGCAGGGCGAGGACAGGGGGCCCCAGCACAGATACGCAGTATTTT. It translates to CASRARTGGPSTDTQYF.

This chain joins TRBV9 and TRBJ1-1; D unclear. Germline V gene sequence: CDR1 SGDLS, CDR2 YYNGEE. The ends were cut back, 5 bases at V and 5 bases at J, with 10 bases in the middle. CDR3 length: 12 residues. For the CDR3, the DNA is TGTGCCAGCAGGGACGTCGGGACTGAAGCTTTCTTT. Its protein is CASRDVGTEAFF.

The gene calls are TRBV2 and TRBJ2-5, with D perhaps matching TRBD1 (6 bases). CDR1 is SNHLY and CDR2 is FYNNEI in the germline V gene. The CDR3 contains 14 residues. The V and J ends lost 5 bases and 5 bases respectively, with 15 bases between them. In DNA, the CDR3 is TGTGCCAGCAGTTTAACAGGGACCCTGGAGACCCAGTACTTC. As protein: CASSLTGTLETQYF. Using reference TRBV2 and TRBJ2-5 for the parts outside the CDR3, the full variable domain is EPEVTQTPSHQVTQMGQEVILRCVPISNHLYFYWYRQILGQKVEFLVSFYNNEISEKSEIFDDQFSVERPDGSNFTLKIRSTKLEDSAMYFCASSLTGTLETQYFGPGTRLLVL.

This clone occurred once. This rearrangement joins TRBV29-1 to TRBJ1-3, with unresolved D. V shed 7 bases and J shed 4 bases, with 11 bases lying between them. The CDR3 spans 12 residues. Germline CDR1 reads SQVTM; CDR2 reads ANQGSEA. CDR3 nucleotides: TGCAGCGCGTCAACCCAAGGAAACACCATATATTTT. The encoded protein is CSASTQGNTIYF. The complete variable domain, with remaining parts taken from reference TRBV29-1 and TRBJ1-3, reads SAVISQKPSRDICQRGTSLTIQCQVDSQVTMMFWYRQQPGQSLTLIATANQGSEATYESGFVIDKFPISRPNLTFSTLTVSNMSPEDSSIYLCSASTQGNTIYFGEGSWLTVV.

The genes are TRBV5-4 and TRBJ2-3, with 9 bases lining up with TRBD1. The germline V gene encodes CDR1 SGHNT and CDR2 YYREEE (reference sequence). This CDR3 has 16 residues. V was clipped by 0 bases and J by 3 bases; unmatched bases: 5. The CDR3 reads CASSLVGQGRTDTQYF. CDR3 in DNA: TGTGCCAGCAGCTTGGTGGGACAGGGAAGGACAGATACGCAGTATTTT.

In DNA form, the CDR3 reads TGTGCCAGCAGGGATGATAACAATGAGCAGTTCTTC. This translates into CASRDDNNEQFF. The chain is built from TRBV2 and TRBJ2-1, with no clear D. Looked up from germline, CDR1 is SNHLY and CDR2 is FYNNEI. The length of the CDR3 is 12 residues. The V gene lost 6 bases and the J gene lost 5 bases, with 8 bases spanning the gap.

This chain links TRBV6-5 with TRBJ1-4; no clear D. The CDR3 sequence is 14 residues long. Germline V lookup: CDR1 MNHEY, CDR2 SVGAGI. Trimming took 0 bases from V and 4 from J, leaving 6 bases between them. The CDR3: CASSYSTVNEKLFF. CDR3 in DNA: TGTGCCAGCAGTTACTCGACGGTTAATGAAAAACTGTTTTTT.